The 10 T cell receptor beta chains below come from one sample, sequenced in a study of blood T cell repertoires in COVID-19. Profiled with immunoSEQ multiplex PCR; TCRdb holds only in-frame clones, not every one. Here the sample spans 97,000 or so clones, roughly 82% being singletons. Specimen: peripheral blood. The receptors come from a man in his 70s with active or convalescent COVID-19.

This sequence joins TRBV5-1 and TRBJ2-1; unclear D gene. V was cut by 1 base and J by 5 bases, with 7 bases left in between. CDR3 length equals 13 residues. The germline V gene encodes CDR1 SGHRS and CDR2 YFSETQ. CDR3 sequence reads: CASSLMGHNEQFF. The CDR3 DNA sequence: TGCGCCAGCAGCTTGATGGGCCACAATGAGCAGTTCTTC. The full variable domain, with the rest looked up from reference TRBV5-1 and TRBJ2-1, is KAGVTQTPRYLIKTRGQQVTLSCSPISGHRSVSWYQQTPGQGLQFLFEYFSETQRNKGNFPGRFSGRQFSNSRSEMNVSTLELGDSALYLCASSLMGHNEQFFGPGTRLTVL.

The chain employs TRBV6-5 and TRBJ1-6; a possible D gene is TRBD1 (5 bases). Germline V gene data show CDR1 as MNHEY and CDR2 as SVGAGI. The CDR3 is 13 amino acids. V was clipped by 6 bases and J by 8 bases, with 11 bases between them. The CDR3 loop is CASSRLRDSPLHF. In nucleotides, the CDR3 is TGTGCCAGCAGCCGCCTCAGGGATTCACCCCTCCACTTT.

V is TRBV5-5 and J is TRBJ2-5; D unclear. Germline lookup yields CDR1 SGHKS and CDR2 YYEKEE (reference sequence). The CDR3 loop spans 14 amino acids. The ends were cut back, 1 base at V and 5 bases at J, with 12 bases in the middle. The CDR3 sequence is CASSLSGGYETQYF. CDR3 nucleotides: TGTGCCAGCAGCTTGTCGGGTGGTTACGAGACCCAGTACTTC.

This chain links TRBV6-5 with TRBJ1-2, with 9 positions matching TRBD1. Per the germline V gene, CDR1 is MNHEY and CDR2 is SVGAGI. The junction had 8 bases not matched to a gene; V was cut back by 6 bases and J by 6 bases. This CDR3 has 14 residues. Here the CDR3 DNA reads TGTGCCAGCAGACGTCTACAGGGGGCGAATGGCTACACCTTC. Protein product: CASRRLQGANGYTF.

The rearrangement joins TRBV5-1 to TRBJ2-3; 13 nucleotides line up with TRBD2. After removal of 3 bases from V and 5 bases from J, the junction contained 6 bases not matched to a gene. This CDR3 region has 16 residues. Germline-derived CDR1 and CDR2 are SGHRS and YFSETQ. The CDR3 reads CASSYRTSGGGDTQYF. Here the CDR3 DNA reads TGCGCCAGCAGCTACAGGACTAGCGGGGGTGGAGATACGCAGTATTTT.

CDR3 residues: CASSEARGETQYF. CDR3 DNA sequence: TGTGCCAGCAGTGAAGCCAGGGGAGAGACCCAGTACTTC. The chain couples TRBV2 to TRBJ2-5; a possible D gene is TRBD1 (6 bases). CDR3 size: 13 residues. The V gene lost 0 bases and the J gene lost 4 bases, with 6 bases spanning the gap. Per germline, CDR1 SNHLY and CDR2 FYNNEI.

This chain links TRBV28 with TRBJ2-7; 8 nucleotides match TRBD2. V dropped 6 bases and J dropped 0; count of bases not matched to a gene: 16. Germline V gives CDR1 MDHEN, CDR2 SYDVKM. The length of the CDR3 is 18 residues. CDR3 protein: CASRGGASGPRSSYEQYF. The CDR3 DNA reads TGTGCCAGCAGGGGGGGGGCTAGCGGGCCAAGGAGCTCCTACGAGCAGTACTTC.

This clone was seen once. The rearrangement joins TRBV6-2 or TRBV6-3 to TRBJ2-5; 7 bases line up with TRBD2. From germline, CDR1 is MNHEY and CDR2 SVGEGT. The CDR3 is 18 residues long. The junction had 13 bases not matched to a gene; V was cut back by 2 bases and J by 1 base. CDR3 in amino acids: CASSYPMFSGTIQETQYF. CDR3 DNA: TGTGCCAGCAGTTACCCTATGTTCTCTGGGACTATCCAAGAGACCCAGTACTTC.

J is TRBJ2-1 and V is TRBV4-1; 12 nucleotides line up with TRBD2. Germline CDR1 MGHRA, CDR2 YSYEKL. The ends lost 5 bases at V and 4 bases at J; junction bases unmatched: 18. CDR3 length: 20 residues. The CDR3 spells CASSYQQGKRTSGGYNEQFF. CDR3 bases: TGCGCCAGCAGCTACCAACAGGGTAAACGAACTAGCGGGGGGTACAATGAGCAGTTCTTC.

The CDR3 bases are TGTGCCAGCAGCGTAGGTTCATCCAATGAGCAGTTCTTC. Its translation is CASSVGSSNEQFF. The chain links TRBV9 to TRBJ2-1; D unclear. Trimming pared 0 bases from V and 6 bases from J, leaving 7 bases between. The CDR3 is made up of 13 amino acids. Per the germline V gene, CDR1 is SGDLS and CDR2 is YYNGEE.